These 32 T cell receptor beta chains originate from one sample sequenced in a study of cytomegalovirus exposure and HLA in healthy donors. PCR primers comprised 60 Vbeta and 13 Jbeta primers. TCRdb keeps only in-frame clones here, not all; method: immunoSEQ multiplex PCR. Seen here are 200,000 to 250,000 clones, over 75% observed once, and the top ten hold about 2.8%. The source material was PBMCs. The receptors stem from a woman aged 25 to 39 in good health and CMV-seronegative.

This clone was seen a single time. J is TRBJ2-7 and V is TRBV5-6, with D possibly being TRBD2 (6 bases). Germline V gene data show CDR1 as SGHDT and CDR2 as YYEEEE. Between the trimmed V and J ends, which lost 0 bases and 6 bases, there was a span of 13 bases. The CDR3 is 14 amino acids. As DNA, the CDR3 is TGTGCCAGCAGCTTGGCCGGACTACCGGGCGAGCAGTACTTC. Residues: CASSLAGLPGEQYF.

The rearrangement uses TRBV6-5 and TRBJ2-7, with TRBD1 as a possible D gene (5 bases). Trimming removed 5 bases at V and 6 bases at J, with 14 bases between. There are 13 residues in the CDR3. From germline, CDR1 is MNHEY and CDR2 SVGAGI. The CDR3 sequence is CASSTASQGEQYF. CDR3 nucleotide sequence: TGTGCCAGCAGTACAGCGTCCCAGGGCGAGCAGTACTTC.

Only a few counts were recorded for this clone. CDR3 region: CASRTGMNSPLHF. CDR3 nucleotides: TGTGCCAGCAGAACAGGGATGAATTCACCCCTCCACTTT. The V and J genes are TRBV9 and TRBJ1-6, with D possibly matching TRBD1 (6 bases). Looked up from germline, CDR1 is SGDLS and CDR2 is YYNGEE. The germline V and J ends were trimmed by 5 bases and 7 bases, with 10 bases remaining between them. The CDR3 is 13 amino acids. Looking up the rest from reference TRBV9 and TRBJ1-6 gives the full variable domain: DSGVTQTPKHLITATGQRVTLRCSPRSGDLSVYWYQQSLDQGLQFLIQYYNGEERAKGNILERFSAQQFPDLHSELNLSSLELGDSALYFCASRTGMNSPLHFGNGTRLTVT.

The chain links TRBV14 to TRBJ1-2, with 10 bases identical to TRBD1. V gave up 0 bases and J gave up 7 bases; unmatched junction bases: 5. CDR3 length: 15 residues. Germline values: CDR1 SGHDN, CDR2 FVKESK. CDR3 protein: CASSQDRGQGSGYTF. The CDR3 DNA is TGTGCCAGCAGCCAAGATCGGGGACAGGGGAGTGGCTACACCTTC.

The chain carries TRBV5-1 and TRBJ2-1, with D perhaps matching TRBD2 (7 bases). Trimming took off 4 bases at V and 5 bases at J, with 22 bases between the two ends. Per the germline V gene, CDR1 is SGHRS and CDR2 is YFSETQ. The CDR3 has 17 amino acids. The CDR3 protein is CASSRDVGGATHNEQFF. CDR3 nucleotide sequence: TGCGCCAGCAGCCGGGATGTGGGGGGGGCCACACACAATGAGCAGTTCTTC.

The genes are TRBV5-1 and TRBJ1-2; 12 positions agree with TRBD1. The ends lost 5 bases at V and 6 bases at J; junction bases unmatched: 5. The CDR3 has 14 amino acids. The germline V gene encodes CDR1 SGHRS and CDR2 YFSETQ. Here the CDR3 reads CASRRDRGRDGYTF. CDR3 sequence (DNA): TGCGCCAGCAGACGGGACAGGGGGCGTGATGGCTACACCTTC.

The V call is TRBV5-7, the J call TRBJ2-3; D is uncertain. TRBV5-7 counts as an open reading frame of uncertain function. The CDR3 runs to 15 residues. Trimming left V 4 bases short and J 6 bases short, with 18 bases between. CDR3 region: CASSPDTGCRDTQYF. The CDR3 DNA follows: TGTGCCAGCAGCCCTGACACCGGCTGCCGCGATACGCAGTATTTT.

This clone was recorded once. The chain joins TRBV5-8 to TRBJ2-7; TRBD1 aligns across 10 bases. Germline values: CDR1 SGHTS, CDR2 YDEGEE. There are 20 residues in the CDR3. With V trimmed by 4 bases and J by 7 bases, 26 bases remained unmatched. The CDR3 protein is CASSPRPKLTVGTGVQEQYF. The CDR3 DNA reads TGTGCCAGCAGCCCCAGACCCAAACTGACGGTCGGGACAGGGGTTCAAGAGCAGTACTTC.

The V and J genes are TRBV5-1 and TRBJ1-5, with D possibly matching TRBD1 (5 bases). The V end lost 4 bases, the J end lost 6 bases, and 23 bases lay between the germline ends. Germline V gives CDR1 SGHRS, CDR2 YFSETQ. This CDR3 is built from 17 residues. DNA of the CDR3: TGCGCCAGCAGCCCAGCCCCGCCAGGGCTGGGTAGTCAGCCCCAGCATTTT. This codes for CASSPAPPGLGSQPQHF.

The chain has TRBV19 and TRBJ1-5; D ambiguous. Germline CDR1 reads LNHDA; CDR2 reads SQIVND (reference sequence). This CDR3 contains 14 residues. V was cut by 3 bases and J by 0 bases, with 6 bases left in between. CDR3 sequence reads: CASSILYSNQPQHF. The CDR3 DNA is TGTGCCAGTAGTATCTTGTATAGCAATCAGCCCCAGCATTTT.

The V gene is TRBV4-2, the J gene TRBJ2-7, with 9 bases lining up with TRBD2. CDR1 is LGHNA and CDR2 is YNFKEQ in the germline V gene. The CDR3 runs to 15 residues. The V segment lost 2 bases and the J segment 3 bases; nucleotides outside the gene matches: 5. CDR3 sequence reads: CASSQYSGRNYEQYF. The CDR3 DNA reads TGTGCCAGCAGCCAATATAGCGGGAGAAACTACGAGCAGTACTTC.

This clone showed up just once. The rearrangement uses TRBV5-1 and TRBJ2-1, with 7 bases fitting TRBD1. The trim removed 3 bases at V and 7 bases at J, leaving 10 bases unmatched. Germline values: CDR1 SGHRS, CDR2 YFSETQ. The CDR3 covers 15 residues. The CDR3 sequence is CASSSTGAMKNEQFF. The CDR3 DNA sequence: TGCGCCAGCAGCTCTACAGGGGCGATGAAGAATGAGCAGTTCTTC.

J is TRBJ1-2 and V is TRBV28; 8 nucleotides agree with TRBD1. Germline CDR1 and CDR2: MDHEN and SYDVKM. Trimming removed 7 bases from V and 6 bases from J; junction bases left unmatched: 10. The CDR3 runs to 14 residues. The CDR3 is CASTPRDRFNGYTF. CDR3 DNA sequence: TGTGCCAGCACCCCGAGGGACAGGTTTAATGGCTACACCTTC.

This chain uses TRBV6-4 with TRBJ1-5; 9 bases agree with TRBD1. Germline V lookup: CDR1 MRHNA, CDR2 SNTAGT. This CDR3 is 14 amino acids long. The junction had 1 base not matched to a gene; V was cut back by 3 bases and J by 4 bases. CDR3 bases: TGTGCCAGCAGTGAGGGGACAGGGAATCAGCCCCAGCATTTT. Amino acids: CASSEGTGNQPQHF.

The rearrangement links TRBV11-2 to TRBJ2-1; no clear D. CDR3 length: 11 amino acids. V dropped 7 bases and J dropped 9 bases, with 10 bases sitting between them. Germline CDR1 reads SGHAT; CDR2 reads FQNNGV. CDR3 nucleotides: TGTGCCAGCACAGGTCAGGCTGAGCAGTTCTTC. Amino acid sequence: CASTGQAEQFF.

The J gene is TRBJ1-2, the V gene TRBV18, with TRBD1 identical over 7 bases. The germline V gene has CDR1 KGHSH and CDR2 LQKENI. The length of the CDR3 is 15 residues. The trim removed 0 bases at V and 4 bases at J, leaving 5 bases unmatched. DNA for the CDR3: TGTGCCAGCTCACCACCTACGACAGGGAGCTATGGCTACACCTTC. Residues: CASSPPTTGSYGYTF.

The chain joins TRBV10-3 to TRBJ2-3; perhaps TRBD1 as D (6 bases). CDR1 and CDR2 from the germline V gene are ENHRY and SYGVKD. V was pared by 0 bases and J by 0 bases, with 10 bases between. The CDR3 extends over 16 amino acids. CDR3 protein: CAISESRDISTDTQYF. The CDR3 DNA is TGTGCCATCAGTGAGTCCCGGGACATTAGCACAGATACGCAGTATTTT.

In this sample, this clone turned up a few times. The chain has TRBV4-2 and TRBJ2-1, with 12 bases aligning to TRBD2. The V and J ends lost 4 bases and 7 bases, in that order; junction bases with no gene match: 14. From germline, CDR1 is LGHNA and CDR2 YNFKEQ. CDR3 size: 18 residues. The CDR3 protein is CASSLRARTSGAWNEQFF. For the CDR3, the DNA is TGTGCCAGCAGCCTGAGGGCTCGGACTAGCGGGGCCTGGAATGAGCAGTTCTTC.

The V and J genes are TRBV28 and TRBJ2-7, with D uncertain. Germline assignment: CDR1 MDHEN and CDR2 SYDVKM. Trimming took off 10 bases at V and 4 bases at J, with 17 bases between the two ends. CDR3 length: 13 residues. CDR3 coding DNA: TGTGCCACCCAACCTGGCCCCCCTTACGAGCAGTACTTC. Amino acid sequence: CATQPGPPYEQYF.

The rearrangement links TRBV7-3 to TRBJ2-7, with D perhaps matching TRBD2 (5 bases). The CDR3 contains 13 residues. V dropped 1 base and J dropped 6 bases, with 10 bases sitting between them. Looked up from germline, CDR1 is SGHTA and CDR2 is FQGTGA. The CDR3 nucleotides read TGTGCCAGCAGCTTAAGCCGACGGGGCGAGCAGTACTTC. Amino acid sequence: CASSLSRRGEQYF.

V gene TRBV29-1 combines with J gene TRBJ2-5; D gene unclear. The ends were cut back, 6 bases at V and 5 bases at J, with 10 bases in the middle. Germline V gene data show CDR1 as SQVTM and CDR2 as ANQGSEA. The CDR3 spans 11 residues. The chain's CDR3 is CSVQLRETQYF. The CDR3 DNA is TGCAGCGTACAACTCAGGGAGACCCAGTACTTC.

The V call is TRBV19, the J call TRBJ2-4; the match to TRBD2 covers 9 bases. This CDR3 spans 12 amino acids. Germline lookup yields CDR1 LNHDA and CDR2 SQIVND (reference sequence). The J segment lost 9 bases and the V segment lost 8 bases, leaving 5 bases of the junction unmatched. In DNA, the CDR3 is TGTGCCAGTGCTAGCGGGATGAGCATTCAGTACTTC. This translates into CASASGMSIQYF. Complete variable domain (other parts from reference TRBV19 and TRBJ2-4): DGGITQSPKYLFRKEGQNVTLSCEQNLNHDAMYWYRQDPGQGLRLIYYSQIVNDFQKGDIAEGYSVSREKKESFPLTVTSAQKNPTAFYLCASASGMSIQYFGAGTRLSVL.

This clone has just a few counts. The rearrangement joins TRBV5-6 to TRBJ1-1; D perhaps matches TRBD1 (6 bases). Between the trimmed V and J ends, which lost 1 base and 0 bases, there was a span of 13 bases. The CDR3 contains 16 residues. The germline CDR1 and CDR2 sequences are SGHDT and YYEEEE. The DNA of the CDR3 is TGTGCCAGCAGCTTGTTGGGGGGGGCGCTGAACACTGAAGCTTTCTTT. It yields the protein CASSLLGGALNTEAFF.

The rearrangement links TRBV2 to TRBJ2-5, with 7 bases that match TRBD2. Germline V CDR1 and CDR2: SNHLY, FYNNEI. CDR3 size: 17 residues. The trim removed 7 bases at V and 2 bases at J, leaving 16 bases unmatched. The CDR3 is CASTPPVGRGIQETQYF. CDR3 DNA sequence: TGTGCCAGCACCCCGCCGGTCGGGCGGGGGATACAAGAGACCCAGTACTTC. The full variable domain, completed using reference TRBV2 and TRBJ2-5, is EPEVTQTPSHQVTQMGQEVILRCVPISNHLYFYWYRQILGQKVEFLVSFYNNEISEKSEIFDDQFSVERPDGSNFTLKIRSTKLEDSAMYFCASTPPVGRGIQETQYFGPGTRLLVL.

This clone has a handful of counts. The chain uses TRBV5-1 and TRBJ2-7; 12 bases are shared with TRBD1. Looked up from germline, CDR1 is SGHRS and CDR2 is YFSETQ. V shed 4 bases, J shed 5 bases, and the junction held 10 bases outside the gene matches. The CDR3 runs to 16 residues. The CDR3: CASSKPGQGAFDEQYF. The CDR3 DNA reads TGCGCCAGCAGCAAACCGGGACAGGGGGCTTTCGACGAGCAGTACTTC.

The chain has TRBV4-1 and TRBJ1-2; a possible D gene is TRBD1 (6 bases). CDR3 length: 14 amino acids. Per germline, CDR1 MGHRA and CDR2 YSYEKL. V shed 2 bases and J shed 6 bases, with 13 bases lying between them. CDR3 in amino acids: CASSQPGGADGYTF. Written as DNA, the CDR3 is TGCGCCAGCAGCCAACCGGGGGGGGCGGATGGCTACACCTTC.

The chain recombines TRBV29-1 with TRBJ2-1; 8 bases are a match to TRBD1. Per the germline V gene, CDR1 is SQVTM and CDR2 is ANQGSEA. Losses at the gene ends were 8 bases for V and 5 bases for J; bases not matched to a gene: 11. CDR3 size: 14 residues. The CDR3 here is CSSSRTGSHNEQFF. For the CDR3, the DNA is TGCAGCTCGAGCCGGACAGGGAGCCACAATGAGCAGTTCTTC.

This rearrangement joins TRBV25-1 to TRBJ1-1; 7 nucleotides agree with TRBD1. This CDR3 is built from 17 residues. The germline CDR1 and CDR2 sequences are MGHDK and SYGVNS. The V and J ends lost 2 bases and 5 bases, in that order; junction bases with no gene match: 14. The CDR3 here is CASSEIVGGLGSTEAFF. For the CDR3, the DNA is TGTGCCAGCAGTGAAATCGTAGGGGGCTTGGGTAGTACTGAAGCTTTCTTT. Based on the CDR3 plus reference TRBV25-1 and TRBJ1-1, the full variable domain is EADIYQTPRYLVIGTGKKITLECSQTMGHDKMYWYQQDPGMELHLIHYSYGVNSTEKGDLSSESTVSRIRTEHFPLTLESARPSHTSQYLCASSEIVGGLGSTEAFFGQGTRLTVV.

DNA for the CDR3: TGTGCCAGCAGCCGCGGGGGATCGTACCAAGAGACCCAGTACTTC. It translates to CASSRGGSYQETQYF. The V and J genes are TRBV9 and TRBJ2-5; 7 nucleotides align to TRBD2. The germline V gene has CDR1 SGDLS and CDR2 YYNGEE. The V segment lost 4 bases and the J segment 0 bases; nucleotides outside the gene matches: 6. CDR3 length: 15 residues.

V gene TRBV10-3 combines with J gene TRBJ1-5; D might be TRBD1 (5 bases). The germline V gene encodes CDR1 ENHRY and CDR2 SYGVKD. This CDR3 contains 14 residues. The V gene lost 0 bases and the J gene lost 7 bases, with 10 bases spanning the gap. The CDR3 here is CAISESNRIQPQHF. The CDR3, as DNA: TGTGCCATCAGTGAGTCCAACAGGATCCAGCCCCAGCATTTT.

V and J are TRBV6-1 and TRBJ2-1; D gene unclear. Between the trimmed V and J ends, which lost 8 bases and 4 bases, there was a span of 9 bases. The CDR3 contains 12 residues. Germline V gives CDR1 MNHNS, CDR2 SASEGT. CDR3 loop: CASSGRYNEQFF. CDR3 nucleotide sequence: TGTGCCAGCTCAGGCAGATACAATGAGCAGTTCTTC.

The J gene is TRBJ2-5, the V gene TRBV5-5; 8 bases are a match to TRBD2. Trimming at V came to 3 bases and at J to 0 bases, leaving 7 bases not matched to a gene. This CDR3 comprises 16 residues. Germline lookup yields CDR1 SGHKS and CDR2 YYEKEE (reference sequence). CDR3 sequence reads: CASSSPKTSDQETQYF. CDR3 nucleotides: TGTGCCAGCAGCTCTCCAAAGACTAGCGACCAAGAGACCCAGTACTTC.